One sample yielded the 24 T cell receptor beta chains listed below, sequenced in a study of T cell changes during pregnancy in multiple sclerosis. Only in-frame clones appear in the TCRdb table, and some are missing; sequencing was by immunoSEQ multiplex PCR. The sample consists of 70,000 to 75,000 clones, around 85% of them appearing once. The sequences come from peripheral blood, collected before pregnancy. The receptor source for this set is a female donor with multiple sclerosis, enrolled in a pregnancy study.

The J gene is TRBJ2-7, the V gene TRBV13; TRBD2 matches 13 bases. The CDR3 length is 17 residues. The germline V gene has CDR1 PRHDT and CDR2 FYEKMQ (reference sequence). Unmatched junction bases numbered 6, after V lost 0 bases and J lost 4 bases. CDR3 nucleotides: TGTGCCAGCAGCTTAGGCCGGACTAGCGGGAGAAGGTACGAGCAGTACTTC. This codes for CASSLGRTSGRRYEQYF.

The chain has TRBV30 and TRBJ2-1, with 12 bases identical to TRBD2. J was trimmed by 10 bases and V by 5 bases; bases with no gene match: 12. The CDR3 spans 15 residues. Germline CDR1 GTSNPN, CDR2 SVGIG (reference sequence). The CDR3 sequence is CAWASGGAVGGEQFF. The CDR3 DNA follows: TGTGCCTGGGCTAGCGGGGGGGCCGTCGGCGGCGAGCAGTTCTTC.

This clone is a singleton in its sample. The chain has TRBV5-1 and TRBJ1-2; D perhaps matches TRBD1 (6 bases). The CDR3 loop spans 14 amino acids. Germline V gene sequence: CDR1 SGHRS, CDR2 YFSETQ. Trimming left V 0 bases short and J 2 bases short, with 8 bases between. CDR3 DNA sequence: TGCGCCAGCAGCTTGGGACAGGAGAACTATGGCTACACCTTC. Translating it yields CASSLGQENYGYTF.

The chain combines TRBV4-3 with TRBJ2-5, with 12 bases identical to TRBD2. The CDR3 consists of 17 residues. In germline, CDR1 is LGHNA, CDR2 YSLEER. Unmatched junction bases numbered 9, after V lost 0 bases and J lost 7 bases. The CDR3 bases are TGCGCCAGCAGCCAAGAATGGACTAGCGGGATGGCCGGGACCCAGTACTTC. Translation gives CASSQEWTSGMAGTQYF.

The chain employs TRBV19 and TRBJ1-4; 8 bases map to TRBD1. Germline values: CDR1 LNHDA, CDR2 SQIVND (reference sequence). There are 15 residues in the CDR3. Losses at the gene ends were 4 bases for V and 5 bases for J; bases not matched to a gene: 6. The CDR3 sequence is CASSTLQGENEKLFF. The DNA of the CDR3 is TGTGCCAGTAGTACTCTACAGGGGGAAAATGAAAAACTGTTTTTT.

This clone was seen once. V gene TRBV9 combines with J gene TRBJ2-6, with D perhaps TRBD2 (6 bases). The V and J ends lost 4 bases and 2 bases respectively, with 16 bases between them. The germline V gene has CDR1 SGDLS and CDR2 YYNGEE. CDR3 length equals 17 residues. The chain's CDR3 is CASSPPFGEAGANVLTF. CDR3 nucleotides: TGTGCCAGCAGCCCCCCTTTTGGGGAGGCTGGGGCCAACGTCCTGACTTTC. Full variable domain (remainder filled in from reference TRBV9 and TRBJ2-6): DSGVTQTPKHLITATGQRVTLRCSPRSGDLSVYWYQQSLDQGLQFLIQYYNGEERAKGNILERFSAQQFPDLHSELNLSSLELGDSALYFCASSPPFGEAGANVLTFGAGSRLTVL.

J is TRBJ2-1 and V is TRBV5-1, with 10 bases lining up with TRBD2. The junction had 7 bases not matched to a gene; V was cut back by 0 bases and J by 7 bases. The CDR3 contains 16 residues. The germline CDR1 and CDR2 sequences are SGHRS and YFSETQ. CDR3 sequence reads: CASSLGGLASWNEQFF. CDR3 sequence (DNA): TGCGCCAGCAGCTTGGGGGGACTAGCGTCCTGGAATGAGCAGTTCTTC.

The chain has TRBV15 and TRBJ1-2; the D is unclear. CDR3 length: 16 residues. The V end lost 1 base, the J end lost 2 bases, and 14 bases lay between the germline ends. The germline CDR1 and CDR2 sequences are LNHNV and YYDKDF (reference sequence). The CDR3 coding sequence is TGTGCCACCAGCAGAGTAAAGGGAGTCGGGAACTATGGCTACACCTTC. Protein product: CATSRVKGVGNYGYTF.

The chain links TRBV9 to TRBJ2-1, with D possibly matching TRBD2 (5 bases). The CDR3 consists of 14 residues. Per the germline V gene, CDR1 is SGDLS and CDR2 is YYNGEE. Trimming took 0 bases from V and 8 from J, leaving 12 bases between them. The DNA of the CDR3 is TGTGCCAGCAGCGTAGGATCTAGCATCGATGAGCAGTTCTTC. This sequence encodes CASSVGSSIDEQFF.

The chain employs TRBV5-6 and TRBJ1-2; D remains ambiguous. V dropped 2 bases and J dropped 3 bases, with 5 bases sitting between them. The CDR3 consists of 12 residues. Germline V lookup: CDR1 SGHDT, CDR2 YYEEEE. The CDR3 region is CASSFQDYGYTF. CDR3 sequence (DNA): TGTGCCAGCAGCTTCCAGGACTATGGCTACACCTTC. The full variable domain, with the rest looked up from reference TRBV5-6 and TRBJ1-2, is DAGVTQSPTHLIKTRGQQVTLRCSPKSGHDTVSWYQQALGQGPQFIFQYYEEEERQRGNFPDRFSGHQFPNYSSELNVNALLLGDSALYLCASSFQDYGYTFGSGTRLTVV.

The gene calls are TRBV5-1 and TRBJ1-5; 10 bases are shared with TRBD1. After removal of 4 bases from V and 5 bases from J, the junction contained 12 bases not matched to a gene. CDR1 and CDR2 from the germline V gene are SGHRS and YFSETQ. CDR3 length: 17 amino acids. The CDR3 DNA follows: TGCGCCAGCAGCCCCGGTGACAGGGGGCGAGGTTATCAGCCCCAGCATTTT. It yields the protein CASSPGDRGRGYQPQHF.

The genes are TRBV7-9 and TRBJ2-5; 8 bases agree with TRBD2. With 3 bases clipped from V and 1 base from J, the junction kept 1 base outside the gene matches. The CDR3 loop spans 14 amino acids. The germline V gene has CDR1 SEHNR and CDR2 FQNEAQ (reference sequence). The CDR3 spells CASSLGLGQETQYF. The CDR3, as DNA: TGTGCCAGCAGCTTGGGACTAGGCCAAGAGACCCAGTACTTC.

The V gene is TRBV6-6, the J gene TRBJ1-3; no reliable D call. The CDR3 length is 15 residues. V lost 5 bases and J lost 0, with 11 bases in between. Germline CDR1 MNHNY, CDR2 SVGAGI (reference sequence). The CDR3 sequence is CASSPTAFSGNTIYF. CDR3 DNA: TGTGCCAGCAGTCCCACAGCTTTCTCTGGAAACACCATATATTTT.

The J gene is TRBJ1-5, the V gene TRBV2, with a possible D match to TRBD1 (6 bases). V was cut by 4 bases and J by 3 bases, with 10 bases left in between. The CDR3 runs 14 residues. CDR1 is SNHLY and CDR2 is FYNNEI in the germline V gene. For the CDR3, the DNA is TGTGCCAGCAGTGTAACAGGGATCAATCAGCCCCAGCATTTT. Residues: CASSVTGINQPQHF.

The chain carries TRBV21-1 and TRBJ1-4; the table's D gene call, TRBD1, was not cross checked with the DNA. TRBV21-1 is a known pseudogene. This CDR3 region has 15 residues. The CDR3 protein is CASSGRTGRGEKLFF. CDR3 nucleotide sequence: TGTGCCAGCAGCGGACGGACAGGGCGGGGGGAAAAACTGTTTTTT.

In DNA, the CDR3 is TGTGCCAGCAGCTTCCTCGTTCAGCCCCAGCATTTT. It specifies CASSFLVQPQHF. The chain carries TRBV5-8 and TRBJ1-5; D gene ambiguous. Per the germline V gene, CDR1 is SGHTS and CDR2 is YDEGEE. The CDR3 loop spans 12 amino acids. Trimming shortened V by 2 bases and J by 6 bases, and 6 bases separated the two germline ends.

This chain uses TRBV9 with TRBJ1-4, with D perhaps TRBD1 (5 bases). CDR3 length: 16 residues. The germline gives CDR1 SGDLS, CDR2 YYNGEE. The V and J ends lost 4 bases and 0 bases respectively, with 13 bases between them. The chain's CDR3 is CASSLGGTATNEKLFF. As DNA, the CDR3 is TGTGCCAGCAGCCTGGGGGGTACCGCAACTAATGAAAAACTGTTTTTT.

This chain links TRBV18 with TRBJ2-1; tentatively, D is TRBD1 (7 bases). CDR3 length: 16 amino acids. CDR1 and CDR2 from the germline V gene are KGHSH and LQKENI. V gave up 0 bases and J gave up 7 bases, with 16 bases separating them. The CDR3, as DNA: TGTGCCAGCTCACCACCTAGCCAGGGGGGTGGGAATGAGCAGTTCTTC. This sequence encodes CASSPPSQGGGNEQFF.

The chain employs TRBV4-3 and TRBJ1-2, with TRBD1 identical over 8 bases. The V gene's germline CDR1 is LGHNA and CDR2 YSLEER. Germline trimming cut 1 base from V and 2 bases from J; bases unmatched to any gene: 6. There are 16 residues in the CDR3. CDR3 DNA: TGCGCCAGCAGCCAAGCCCCGGACAGGGTAAACTATGGCTACACCTTC. It codes for CASSQAPDRVNYGYTF.

The CDR3 region has the DNA TGCGCCAGCAGCACCGCAGGGTCCTTTGCCACTGAAGCTTTCTTT. Its protein product is CASSTAGSFATEAFF. The V gene is TRBV5-1, the J gene TRBJ1-1; a possible D gene is TRBD1 (5 bases). V lost 4 bases to trimming and J lost 4 bases, with 17 bases between them. CDR1 is SGHRS and CDR2 is YFSETQ in the germline V gene. This CDR3 is 15 amino acids long.

This chain joins TRBV5-1 and TRBJ2-1, with D hard to call. Per germline, CDR1 SGHRS and CDR2 YFSETQ. Trimming removed 0 bases from V and 8 bases from J, with 6 bases in between. The CDR3 length is 12 residues. The CDR3 is CASSLGSYEQFF. CDR3 DNA: TGCGCCAGCAGCTTGGGTAGTTATGAGCAGTTCTTC.

This chain uses TRBV28 with TRBJ1-4; 10 nucleotides match TRBD1. Germline lookup yields CDR1 MDHEN and CDR2 SYDVKM. Unmatched junction bases numbered 5, after V lost 3 bases and J lost 7 bases. The CDR3 sequence is 15 residues long. Here the CDR3 DNA reads TGTGCCAGCAGTTTGGGACAGGGGTTCATTGAAAAACTGTTTTTT. Its translation is CASSLGQGFIEKLFF.

CDR3 residues: CSVQREGRTGELFF. DNA of the CDR3: TGCAGCGTCCAGCGGGAGGGCCGCACCGGGGAGCTGTTTTTT. The J gene is TRBJ2-2, the V gene TRBV29-1; 10 bases are a match to TRBD2. Trimming at V came to 6 bases and at J to 4 bases, leaving 5 bases not matched to a gene. The germline gives CDR1 SQVTM, CDR2 ANQGSEA. The CDR3 has 14 residues.

The chain links TRBV19 to TRBJ2-7; 9 bases fit TRBD1. V gave up 4 bases and J gave up 2 bases; unmatched junction bases: 6. Germline V gene sequence: CDR1 LNHDA, CDR2 SQIVND (reference sequence). This CDR3 spans 15 amino acids. CDR3: CASSTTGGTPYEQYF. The CDR3 coding sequence is TGTGCCAGTAGTACCACAGGGGGCACGCCCTACGAGCAGTACTTC.